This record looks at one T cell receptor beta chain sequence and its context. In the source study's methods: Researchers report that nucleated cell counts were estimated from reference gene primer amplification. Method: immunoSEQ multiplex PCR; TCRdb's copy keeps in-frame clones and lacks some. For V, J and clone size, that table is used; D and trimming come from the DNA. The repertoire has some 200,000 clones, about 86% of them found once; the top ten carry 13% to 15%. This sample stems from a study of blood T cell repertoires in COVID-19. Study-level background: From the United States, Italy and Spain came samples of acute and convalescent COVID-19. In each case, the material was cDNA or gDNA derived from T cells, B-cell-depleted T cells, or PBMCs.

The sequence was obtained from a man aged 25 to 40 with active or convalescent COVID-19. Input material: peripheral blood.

The CDR3 spells CASSSGQNTEAFF. The DNA for the CDR3 is TGTGCCAGCAGTTCCGGACAGAACACTGAAGCTTTCTTT. The V call is TRBV12-3 or TRBV12-4, the J call TRBJ1-1; D is possibly TRBD1 (5 bases). V was trimmed by 4 bases and J by 1 base, leaving 7 bases between them. CDR3 size: 13 residues.